This TCR beta chain was captured by sequencing in a study of blood T cell repertoires in COVID-19. In the study overall: Specimens from acute and convalescent COVID-19 originated in the United States, Italy and Spain.

There are 15 residues in the CDR3. Repertoires were generated with immunoSEQ multiplex PCR, while TCRdb's copy carries only in-frame clones and drops some. Of some 370,000 clones listed, roughly 89% are singletons. This sequence joins TRBV21-1 and TRBJ1-3; the tabulated D call, TRBD1, remains unverified against the DNA. TRBV21-1 is flagged as a pseudogene. Material: peripheral blood. This TCR was recovered from a man between 18 and 29 years old with active or convalescent COVID-19. The CDR3 region has the DNA TGTGCCAGCAGCAAAACCCATCCCAGCCTCAGGACCATATATTTT. Protein sequence: CASSKTHPSLRTIYF.